This T cell receptor beta chain was obtained from a study of metastatic and nonmetastatic thyroid tumors. Study at large: Thyroid patients, malignant and benign, had repertoires compared across blood and tumor or nodule tissue.

None of the patients had undergone any treatment ahead of thyroid surgery. TCRdb ran MiXCR on the PCR reads. The sample contains 23,000 or so clones, about 30% of which appear only once. Notes on this clone: No antigen is known for it. One end of the junction varies from germline; a read error may be responsible.

General study results and limits: Significantly greater TCR beta diversity was reportedly found in malignant thyroid tumors than in benign nodules (in blood and tumor).

The sequenced material came from tumor tissue. The sequence derives from a female donor with papillary thyroid cancer or a benign thyroid nodule (not recorded which). Some clones in this sample may be carry-over from other donors' samples.

The CDR3 nucleotides read TGTGCCGGCAGCCAAGATCCAAGGGGATTTGTCGAGCAGTACTTC. Its translation is CAGSQDPRGFVEQYF. J is TRBJ2-7 and V is TRBV14; weak D call: TRBD1 (5 bases). The CDR3 length is 15 residues. CDR1 and CDR2 (germline): SGHDN, FVKESK.